The 20 T cell receptor beta chains listed next were all sequenced from one sample in a study of blood T cell repertoires in COVID-19. The table came from immunoSEQ multiplex PCR; TCRdb's copy has only in-frame clones and leaves some out. The table includes 71,000 or so clones, about four fifths detected once. Sequenced sample: peripheral blood. These receptors were taken from a man aged 70 or older with acute or convalescent COVID-19.

The chain has TRBV6-2 or TRBV6-3 and TRBJ2-2; D ambiguous. The CDR3 has 15 residues. Germline V gene data show CDR1 as MNHEY and CDR2 as SVGEGT. With 2 bases removed from V and 0 bases from J, the gap between germline ends came to 7 bases. DNA for the CDR3: TGTGCCAGCAGTTACGACACCGCGAACACCGGGGAGCTGTTTTTT. Protein: CASSYDTANTGELFF.

The genes are TRBV5-1 and TRBJ2-1, with 8 nucleotides matching TRBD1. The J segment lost 2 bases and the V segment lost 3 bases, leaving 7 bases of the junction unmatched. CDR3 length: 16 residues. Germline V CDR1 and CDR2: SGHRS, YFSETQ. This CDR3 is CASSSPDRDPYNEQFF. CDR3 DNA: TGCGCCAGCAGCTCCCCGGACAGGGACCCCTACAATGAGCAGTTCTTC.

The chain couples TRBV28 to TRBJ2-2; TRBD1 aligns across 8 bases. The ends lost 8 bases at V and 3 bases at J; junction bases unmatched: 11. The CDR3 totals 16 residues. Germline values: CDR1 MDHEN, CDR2 SYDVKM. As DNA, the CDR3 is TGTGCCAGCCACTTTTCCCCGGACAGGGACACCGGGGAGCTGTTTTTT. It codes for CASHFSPDRDTGELFF.

As DNA, the CDR3 is TGTGCCAGCAGACCCCGGGGGGGGGATGAAGGCTACACCTTC. Translated, it gives CASRPRGGDEGYTF. J is TRBJ1-2 and V is TRBV6-5; a weak D match, TRBD1 (5 bases). The CDR3 has 14 residues. The germline gives CDR1 MNHEY, CDR2 SVGAGI. V was cut by 6 bases and J by 8 bases, with 19 bases left in between.

V usage is TRBV5-1 and J usage is TRBJ1-1; D not resolved. Looked up from germline, CDR1 is SGHRS and CDR2 is YFSETQ. The CDR3 has 13 residues. Trimming left V 1 base short and J 1 base short, with 5 bases between. CDR3 DNA: TGCGCCAGCAGCTTGACTCCGAACACTGAAGCTTTCTTT. Its translation is CASSLTPNTEAFF.

This clone was seen once. The chain employs TRBV4-2 and TRBJ1-1; the match to TRBD1 covers 7 bases. V shed 2 bases, J shed 3 bases, and the junction held 12 bases outside the gene matches. In germline, CDR1 is LGHNA, CDR2 YNFKEQ. This CDR3 spans 17 amino acids. CDR3 in DNA: TGTGCCAGCAGCCAAATTTCCGGACAGGCTTCTTACACTGAAGCTTTCTTT. As protein: CASSQISGQASYTEAFF.

This clone was recorded a few times. Other DNA sequences from this sample encode an identical CDR3 as well. The chain joins TRBV5-6 to TRBJ1-1; no definite D call. The CDR3 extends over 14 amino acids. Between the trimmed V and J ends, which lost 0 bases and 0 bases, there was a span of 6 bases. From germline, CDR1 is SGHDT and CDR2 YYEEEE. This CDR3 reads CASSLGGVNTEAFF. As DNA, the CDR3 is TGTGCCAGCAGCTTGGGCGGAGTGAACACTGAAGCTTTCTTT.

V is TRBV10-1 and J is TRBJ2-7; D is ambiguous. The germline V and J ends were trimmed by 3 bases and 1 base, with 4 bases remaining between them. CDR3 length: 12 residues. Germline CDR1 WNHNN, CDR2 SYGVQD (reference sequence). CDR3 in DNA: TGCGCCAGCAGTGATCCGTCCTACGAGCAGTACTTC. The encoded protein is CASSDPSYEQYF.

The rearrangement links TRBV30 to TRBJ1-6, with D unclear. The CDR3 runs 14 residues. V shed 5 bases and J shed 9 bases, with 17 bases lying between them. CDR1 is GTSNPN, CDR2 SVGIG, per germline (reference sequence). CDR3 nucleotide sequence: TGTGCCTGGGGGTCGTTGGCCGCTAGTTCACCCCTCCACTTT. Protein sequence: CAWGSLAASSPLHF.

The chain uses TRBV5-1 and TRBJ2-1, with 10 bases aligning to TRBD2. CDR1 and CDR2 from the germline V gene are SGHRS and YFSETQ. The CDR3 consists of 15 residues. J gave up 1 base and V 4 bases, and 2 bases lay outside the gene matches. CDR3 bases: TGCGCCAGCAGCCTGACTAGCGGGTCCTACAATGAGCAGTTCTTC. The encoded protein is CASSLTSGSYNEQFF.

The chain employs TRBV14 and TRBJ1-2; no firm D call. Per the germline V gene, CDR1 is SGHDN and CDR2 is FVKESK. The CDR3 totals 14 residues. Between the trimmed V and J ends, which lost 1 base and 4 bases, there was a span of 10 bases. The CDR3 coding sequence is TGTGCCAGCAGCCAAGGGCGGGGTCCCTATGGCTACACCTTC. Residues: CASSQGRGPYGYTF.

The chain links TRBV25-1 to TRBJ2-1, with 9 nucleotides matching TRBD1. The length of the CDR3 is 15 residues. Per germline, CDR1 MGHDK and CDR2 SYGVNS. After removal of 9 bases from V and 4 bases from J, the junction contained 10 bases not matched to a gene. The CDR3 coding sequence is TGTGCCAGTCAGTCCGGGACAGGGAAATACAATGAGCAGTTCTTC. Its translation is CASQSGTGKYNEQFF.

There are a few counts of this clone. The chain recombines TRBV6-1 with TRBJ1-5, with 9 bases lining up with TRBD1. The CDR3 runs to 16 residues. Germline lookup yields CDR1 MNHNS and CDR2 SASEGT. The V gene end was trimmed by 5 bases and the J gene end by 4 bases; junction bases not matched to a gene: 9. Here the CDR3 reads CASSKGGQGWNQPQHF. In nucleotides, the CDR3 is TGTGCCAGCAGTAAAGGGGGACAGGGTTGGAATCAGCCCCAGCATTTT.

The V gene is TRBV7-3, the J gene TRBJ2-1; possibly TRBD2 for D (5 bases). V lost 0 bases to trimming and J lost 8 bases, with 14 bases between them. The CDR3 sequence is 15 residues long. Germline values: CDR1 SGHTA, CDR2 FQGTGA. For the CDR3, the DNA is TGTGCCAGCAGCTTAACGCGGGTAGCGTTTTATGAGCAGTTCTTC. Amino acid sequence: CASSLTRVAFYEQFF.

This rearrangement joins TRBV6-2 or TRBV6-3 to TRBJ2-7, with 7 bases aligning to TRBD1. Looked up from germline, CDR1 is MNHEY and CDR2 is SVGEGT. Losses at the gene ends were 2 bases for V and 5 bases for J; bases not matched to a gene: 3. This CDR3 region has 13 residues. The CDR3 nucleotides read TGTGCCAGCAGTTACCGGACAGGCCACGAGCAGTACTTC. Residues: CASSYRTGHEQYF.

The chain couples TRBV28 to TRBJ1-5; TRBD1 matches 9 bases. Trimming removed 4 bases from V and 1 base from J; junction bases left unmatched: 11. CDR1 MDHEN and CDR2 SYDVKM come from the germline V gene. The CDR3 extends over 18 amino acids. The CDR3 here is CASSSSGTGFRSNQPQHF. The DNA of the CDR3 is TGTGCCAGCAGTTCCTCCGGGACAGGGTTCCGAAGCAATCAGCCCCAGCATTTT.

A remark on this clone: This sample includes further DNA sequences coding for the same CDR3. The chain is built from TRBV27 and TRBJ1-2; no firm D call. Germline lookup yields CDR1 MNHEY and CDR2 SMNVEV (reference sequence). This CDR3 is 12 amino acids long. Trimming stripped 2 bases from V and 5 bases from J, with 6 bases between. This CDR3 is CASSLSGYGYTF. Written as DNA, the CDR3 is TGTGCCAGCAGTTTAAGCGGGTATGGCTACACCTTC.

At least ten counts were recorded for this clone. The chain couples TRBV10-3 to TRBJ2-1; 9 bases are shared with TRBD2. V was clipped by 5 bases and J by 3 bases; unmatched bases: 2. The CDR3 totals 14 residues. Germline V gene data show CDR1 as ENHRY and CDR2 as SYGVKD. The CDR3 loop is CAISHSGSYNEQFF. The CDR3 DNA reads as TGTGCCATCAGTCATAGCGGGAGCTACAATGAGCAGTTCTTC.

The V call is TRBV6-5, the J call TRBJ1-2; 8 positions match TRBD1. The CDR3 loop spans 12 amino acids. Trimming cost V 7 bases and J 8 bases; bases outside gene matches: 6. Germline values: CDR1 MNHEY, CDR2 SVGAGI. The CDR3 DNA reads TGTGCCAGCATCGGACAGGGAGGCGGCTACACCTTC. This sequence encodes CASIGQGGGYTF.

The chain recombines TRBV6-1 with TRBJ1-5; D is perhaps TRBD1 (5 bases). This CDR3 contains 14 residues. From germline, CDR1 is MNHNS and CDR2 SASEGT. Trimming shortened V by 5 bases and J by 2 bases, and 10 bases separated the two germline ends. The CDR3 nucleotides are TGTGCCAGCAGTTGGGGGGATGGCAATCAGCCCCAGCATTTT. Encoded protein: CASSWGDGNQPQHF.